Shown below are 3 T cell receptor beta chains from a single sample sequenced in a study of T cells in Graves' hyperthyroidism and ophthalmopathy. It was RNA transcripts that yielded the amplified TCR beta CDR3 regions. With the HTBI primer set, the TCR CDR3 went through a first round of RT-PCR. TCRdb re-called the multiplex PCR reads with MiXCR, one entry per CDR3 protein. Here the sample spans a few hundred thousand distinct CDR3 sequences, 13% to 15% being singletons. The source material was blood. The receptors come from a woman aged 18-30 years with Graves' hyperthyroidism.

This clonotype came up a few times. This sequence joins TRBV18 and TRBJ2-1, with 9 nucleotides matching TRBD2. V gave up 1 base and J gave up 8 bases; unmatched junction bases: 15. This CDR3 region has 18 residues. Germline assignment: CDR1 KGHSH and CDR2 LQKENI. CDR3 region: CASSPLRLREGQTDEQFF. The CDR3 region has the DNA TGTGCCAGCTCACCACTGAGGTTGCGGGAGGGCCAGACGGATGAGCAGTTCTTC.

Many counts were recorded for this clonotype. The J gene is TRBJ1-1, the V gene TRBV30; D is undetermined. The V gene lost 0 bases and the J gene lost 7 bases, with 9 bases spanning the gap. Germline CDR1 and CDR2: GTSNPN and SVGIG (reference sequence). This CDR3 spans 12 amino acids. The CDR3: CAWSVLGNEAFF. The CDR3 region has the DNA TGTGCCTGGAGTGTACTGGGGAATGAAGCTTTCTTT.

This clonotype was picked up many times. This chain links TRBV11-3 with TRBJ1-3; possibly TRBD1 for D (6 bases). CDR1 and CDR2 from the germline V gene are SGHNT and YENEEA. V shed 5 bases and J shed 4 bases, with 12 bases lying between them. This CDR3 contains 14 residues. The CDR3 region has the DNA TGTGCCAGCAGCCGACAGGTTACGGGAAACACCATATATTTT. Translated: CASSRQVTGNTIYF. The entire variable domain, with the rest obtained from reference TRBV11-3 and TRBJ1-3, is as follows: EAGVVQSPRYKIIEKKQPVAFWCNPISGHNTLYWYLQNLGQGPELLIRYENEEAVDDSQLPKDRFSAERLKGVDSTLKIQPAELGDSAVYLCASSRQVTGNTIYFGEGSWLTVV.